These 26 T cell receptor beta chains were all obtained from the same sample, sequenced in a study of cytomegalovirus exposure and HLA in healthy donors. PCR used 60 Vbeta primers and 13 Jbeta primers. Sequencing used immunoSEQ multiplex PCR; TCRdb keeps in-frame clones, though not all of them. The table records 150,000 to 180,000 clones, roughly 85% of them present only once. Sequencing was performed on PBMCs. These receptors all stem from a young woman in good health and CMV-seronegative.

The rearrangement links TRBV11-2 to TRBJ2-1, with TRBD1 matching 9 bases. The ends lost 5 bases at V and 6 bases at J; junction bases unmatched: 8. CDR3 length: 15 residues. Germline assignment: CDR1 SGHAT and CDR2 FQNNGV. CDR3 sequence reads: CASSTYRGRFNEQFF. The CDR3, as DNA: TGTGCCAGCAGCACCTACAGGGGGCGATTCAATGAGCAGTTCTTC.

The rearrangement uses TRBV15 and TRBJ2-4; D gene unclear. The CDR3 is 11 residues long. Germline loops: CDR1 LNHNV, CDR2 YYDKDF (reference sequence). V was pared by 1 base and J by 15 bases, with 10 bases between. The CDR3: CATSRAESRYF. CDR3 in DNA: TGTGCCACCAGCAGAGCTGAGTCTAGGTACTTC.

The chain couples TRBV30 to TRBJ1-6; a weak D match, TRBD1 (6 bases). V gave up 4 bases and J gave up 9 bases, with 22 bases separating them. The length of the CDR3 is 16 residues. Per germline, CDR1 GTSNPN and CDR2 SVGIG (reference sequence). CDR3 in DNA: TGTGCCTGGAAAGGGGGTGGGGGATCCGAAATTTCACCCCTCCACTTT. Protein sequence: CAWKGGGGSEISPLHF.

The CDR3 DNA sequence: TGTGCCTGGAGTCGACAGCGCACAGATACGCAGTATTTT. Translated, it gives CAWSRQRTDTQYF. This chain connects TRBV30 to TRBJ2-3; D is perhaps TRBD1 (5 bases). V lost 2 bases to trimming and J lost 1 base, with 7 bases between them. From germline, CDR1 is GTSNPN and CDR2 SVGIG (reference sequence). There are 13 residues in the CDR3.

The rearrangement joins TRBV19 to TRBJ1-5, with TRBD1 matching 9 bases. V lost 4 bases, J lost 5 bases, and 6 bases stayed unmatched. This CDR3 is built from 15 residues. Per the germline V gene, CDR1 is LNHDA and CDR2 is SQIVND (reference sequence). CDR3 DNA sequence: TGTGCCAGTAGTACCCCGGGACAGGGATATCAGCCCCAGCATTTT. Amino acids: CASSTPGQGYQPQHF.

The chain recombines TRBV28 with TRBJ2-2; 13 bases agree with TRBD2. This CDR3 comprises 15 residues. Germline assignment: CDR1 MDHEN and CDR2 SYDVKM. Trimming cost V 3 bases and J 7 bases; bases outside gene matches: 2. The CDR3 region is CASSLRLAGGGELFF. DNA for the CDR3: TGTGCCAGCAGTTTGAGACTAGCGGGGGGCGGGGAGCTGTTTTTT.

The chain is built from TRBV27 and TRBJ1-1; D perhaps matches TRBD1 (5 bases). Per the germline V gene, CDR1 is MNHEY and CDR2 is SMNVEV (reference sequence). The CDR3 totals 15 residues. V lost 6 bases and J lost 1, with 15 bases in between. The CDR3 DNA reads TGTGCCAGCAGGGAGGGACCCAAAGGGAACACTGAAGCTTTCTTT. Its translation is CASREGPKGNTEAFF.

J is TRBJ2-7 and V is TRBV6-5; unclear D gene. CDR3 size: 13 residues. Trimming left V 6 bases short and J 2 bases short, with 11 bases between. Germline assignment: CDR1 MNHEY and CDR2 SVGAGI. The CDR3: CASSPPGTYEQYF. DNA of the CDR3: TGTGCCAGCAGCCCTCCAGGCACCTACGAGCAGTACTTC.

CDR3 in amino acids: CAASGRGEGSPLHF. Here the CDR3 DNA reads TGTGCCGCGTCGGGGAGGGGAGAGGGGTCACCCCTCCACTTT. The gene calls are TRBV10-3 and TRBJ1-6; a possible D gene is TRBD1 (5 bases). The germline V gene encodes CDR1 ENHRY and CDR2 SYGVKD. Trimming removed 11 bases from V and 10 bases from J, with 21 bases in between. The CDR3 is made up of 14 amino acids.

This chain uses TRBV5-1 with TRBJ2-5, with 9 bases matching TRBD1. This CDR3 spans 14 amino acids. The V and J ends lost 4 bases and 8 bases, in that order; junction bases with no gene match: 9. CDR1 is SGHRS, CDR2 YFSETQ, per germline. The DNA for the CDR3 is TGCGCCAGCAGCCCCGGGACAGGGCTTAATACCCAGTACTTC. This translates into CASSPGTGLNTQYF.

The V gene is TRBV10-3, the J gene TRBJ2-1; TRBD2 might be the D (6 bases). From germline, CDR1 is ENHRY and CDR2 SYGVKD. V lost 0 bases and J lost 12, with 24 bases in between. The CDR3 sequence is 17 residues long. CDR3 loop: CAISESGRGRIPGGQFF. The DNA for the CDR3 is TGTGCCATCAGTGAGTCGGGGCGGGGCAGAATCCCGGGTGGGCAGTTCTTC.

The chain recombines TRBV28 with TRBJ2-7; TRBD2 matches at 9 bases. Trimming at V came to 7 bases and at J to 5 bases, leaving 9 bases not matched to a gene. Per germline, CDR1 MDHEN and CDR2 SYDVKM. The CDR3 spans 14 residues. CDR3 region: CASTRTSVRDEQYF. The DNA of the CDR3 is TGTGCCAGCACTAGGACTAGCGTGCGGGACGAGCAGTACTTC.

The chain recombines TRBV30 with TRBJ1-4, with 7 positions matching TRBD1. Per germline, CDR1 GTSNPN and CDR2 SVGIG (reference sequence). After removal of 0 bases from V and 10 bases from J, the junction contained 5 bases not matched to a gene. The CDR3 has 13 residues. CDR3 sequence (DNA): TGTGCCTGGAGTGTGGACAGGCAGGGAAAACTGTTTTTT. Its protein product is CAWSVDRQGKLFF.

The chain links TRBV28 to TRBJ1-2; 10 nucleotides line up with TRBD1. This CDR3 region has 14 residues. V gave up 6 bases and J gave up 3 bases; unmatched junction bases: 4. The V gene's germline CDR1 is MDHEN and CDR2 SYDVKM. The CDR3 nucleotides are TGTGCCAGCAGCTCCGGGACAGGGGACTATGGCTACACCTTC. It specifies CASSSGTGDYGYTF.

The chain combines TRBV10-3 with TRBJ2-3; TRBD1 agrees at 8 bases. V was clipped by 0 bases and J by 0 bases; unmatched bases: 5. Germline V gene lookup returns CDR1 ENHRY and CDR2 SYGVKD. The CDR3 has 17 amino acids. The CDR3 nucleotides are TGTGCCATCAGTGAGTCTATGGGGACAGGAAGCACAGATACGCAGTATTTT. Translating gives CAISESMGTGSTDTQYF.

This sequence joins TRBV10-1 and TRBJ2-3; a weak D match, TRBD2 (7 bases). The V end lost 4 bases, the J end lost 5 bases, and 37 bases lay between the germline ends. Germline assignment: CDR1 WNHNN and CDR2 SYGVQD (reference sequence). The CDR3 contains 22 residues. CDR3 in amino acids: CASSATVGQRTSERLAGDTQYF. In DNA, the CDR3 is TGCGCCAGCAGTGCTACGGTGGGACAAAGGACTAGTGAGAGGTTAGCCGGAGATACGCAGTATTTT.

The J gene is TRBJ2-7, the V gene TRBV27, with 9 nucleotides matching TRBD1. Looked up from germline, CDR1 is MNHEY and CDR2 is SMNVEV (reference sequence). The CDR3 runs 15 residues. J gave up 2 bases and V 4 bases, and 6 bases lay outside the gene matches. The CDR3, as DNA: TGTGCCAGCAGTTCTCCGGGACAGGGTACCTACGAGCAGTACTTC. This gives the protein CASSSPGQGTYEQYF.

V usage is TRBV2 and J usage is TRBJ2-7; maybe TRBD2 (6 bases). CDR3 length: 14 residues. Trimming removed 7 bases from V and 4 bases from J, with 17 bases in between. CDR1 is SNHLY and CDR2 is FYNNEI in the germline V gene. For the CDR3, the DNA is TGTGCCAGCAAGGTTTCCGGGAGTAGTTACGAGCAGTACTTC. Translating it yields CASKVSGSSYEQYF.

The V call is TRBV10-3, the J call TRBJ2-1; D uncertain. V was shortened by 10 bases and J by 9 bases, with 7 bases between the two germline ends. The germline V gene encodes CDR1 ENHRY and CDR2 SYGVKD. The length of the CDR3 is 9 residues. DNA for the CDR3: TGTGCCAGGCCGTGTGAGCAGTTCTTC. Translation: CARPCEQFF.

The CDR3 loop is CASSIGPAGTQYF. CDR3 in DNA: TGTGCCAGCAGCATTGGTCCCGCGGGTACGCAGTATTTT. The chain joins TRBV7-9 to TRBJ2-3; tentatively, D is TRBD2 (5 bases). This CDR3 has 13 amino acids. Between the trimmed V and J ends, which lost 5 bases and 8 bases, there was a span of 14 bases. CDR1 and CDR2 from the germline V gene are SEHNR and FQNEAQ (reference sequence).

The CDR3 spells CASSALPSGGGETQYF. DNA of the CDR3: TGTGCCAGCAGCGCCCTCCCTAGCGGGGGGGGAGAGACCCAGTACTTC. This chain connects TRBV9 to TRBJ2-5, with TRBD2 identical over 12 bases. With V trimmed by 3 bases and J by 4 bases, 7 bases remained unmatched. The CDR3 loop spans 16 amino acids. Germline CDR1 reads SGDLS; CDR2 reads YYNGEE.

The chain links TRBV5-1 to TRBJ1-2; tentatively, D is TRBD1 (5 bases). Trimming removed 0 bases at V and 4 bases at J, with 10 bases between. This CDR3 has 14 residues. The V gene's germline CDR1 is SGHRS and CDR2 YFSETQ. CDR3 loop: CASSLEGQGYGYTF. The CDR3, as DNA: TGCGCCAGCAGCTTGGAGGGGCAAGGCTATGGCTACACCTTC. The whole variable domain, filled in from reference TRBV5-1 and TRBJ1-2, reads KAGVTQTPRYLIKTRGQQVTLSCSPISGHRSVSWYQQTPGQGLQFLFEYFSETQRNKGNFPGRFSGRQFSNSRSEMNVSTLELGDSALYLCASSLEGQGYGYTFGSGTRLTVV.

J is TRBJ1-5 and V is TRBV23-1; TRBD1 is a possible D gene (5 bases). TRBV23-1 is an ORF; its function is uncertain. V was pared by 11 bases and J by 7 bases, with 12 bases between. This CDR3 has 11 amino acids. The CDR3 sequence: CAGRDEQPQHF. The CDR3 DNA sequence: TGCGCCGGGAGGGACGAGCAGCCCCAGCATTTT.

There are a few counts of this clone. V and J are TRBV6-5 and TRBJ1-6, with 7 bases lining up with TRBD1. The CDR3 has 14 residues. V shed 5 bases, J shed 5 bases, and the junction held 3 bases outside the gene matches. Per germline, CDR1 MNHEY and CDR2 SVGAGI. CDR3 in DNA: TGTGCCAGCAGTCGACAGGGACATAATTCACCCCTCCACTTT. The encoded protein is CASSRQGHNSPLHF.

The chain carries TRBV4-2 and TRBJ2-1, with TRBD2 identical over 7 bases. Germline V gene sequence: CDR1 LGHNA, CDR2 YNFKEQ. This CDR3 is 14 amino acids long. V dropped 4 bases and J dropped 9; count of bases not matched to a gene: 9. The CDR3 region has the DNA TGTGCCAGCAGCCGCGGACTAGGAAGAGGTGAGCAGTTCTTC. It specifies CASSRGLGRGEQFF.

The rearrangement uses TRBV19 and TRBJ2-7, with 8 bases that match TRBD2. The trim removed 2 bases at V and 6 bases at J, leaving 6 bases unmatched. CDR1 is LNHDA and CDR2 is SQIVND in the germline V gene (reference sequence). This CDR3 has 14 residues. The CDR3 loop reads CASSINTAGVEQYF. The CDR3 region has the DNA TGTGCCAGTAGTATAAACACAGCGGGAGTCGAGCAGTACTTC.